The clone carrying this T cell receptor (beta chain) was seen repeatedly, ten times or more. Its specificity is not known. This sample stems from a study of T cell repertoires in cytomegalovirus infection. In the study overall: Based on public TCR beta signatures, there were indications of CMV infection and of a matching HLA type.

Using its own MiXCR run on the reads, TCRdb lists one record per CDR3 protein. The sample has about 150,000 distinct CDR3 sequences; around 32% are singletons. There are 14 residues in the CDR3. The germline CDR1 and CDR2 sequences are SGHVS and FQNEAQ. V was clipped by 1 base and J by 3 bases, with 9 bases between them. The rearrangement joins TRBV7-8 to TRBJ1-1; unclear D gene. This sample comprised CD8+ T cells from cultured PBMCs, obtained from culture after CMV antigen stimulation. The receptor comes from a human donor in good health (CMV status not recorded). Some clones in this sample may be carry-over from other donors' samples. CDR3 region: CASSLGGSHTEAFF. DNA of the CDR3: TGTGCCAGCAGCTTAGGTGGCAGCCACACTGAAGCTTTCTTT.